What follows is one T cell receptor beta chain and its context. No antigen is known for it. It has no much larger one-base neighbor in the sample; base qualities were not kept. This entry comes from a study of blood T cell repertoires in COVID-19 (TCRdb year 2020). With respect to the entire study: Samples from collaborators originated in the United States, Italy and Spain and spanned both the acute and convalescent phases of COVID-19. The prospective study material was composed of cDNA or gDNA derived from T cells, B-cell-depleted T cells, or PBMCs. Subjects who had been exposed to COVID-19, were actively infected with it, or had recovered from it provided the deeply sampled blood TCRbeta repertoires that made up the dataset. The repertoires were released in a freely available public database intended as a resource for research on the immune response to SARS-CoV-2. The samples were drawn from the first 160 participants of the ongoing ImmuneRACE study and from 1,254 subjects provided by 6 global collaborators. A de-identified subject ID, COVID-19 status, age in years and sex were almost always included in the sample metadata. Where available, HLA class I and class II types were obtained from metadata supplied by the sample provider rather than from assay-based typing.

The immunoSEQ Assay, a bias-controlled multiplex PCR, was used to amplify TCRbeta CDR3 regions from genomic DNA. Processing in the source paper ran as follows. Within the assay, amplification of reference gene primers was used to estimate how many nucleated cells each sample contained. Sequence reads were collapsed and filtered to measure the absolute abundance of every unique TCRbeta CDR3 rearrangement. For each sample, productive Simpson clonality was calculated as the square root of Simpson's diversity index across productive rearrangements. TCRdb holds this immuneACCESS table with in-frame rearrangements only. Some clones are missing; in checked studies, unresolved V genes explain under half, and the rest has no known cause. The D gene and trimming were derived from the DNA, and the V and J assignments and clone size from that table. The sample records 150,000 to 200,000 clones, approximately 80% of which are singletons. The top ten clonotypes cover 11% of the sample.

Including the terminal cysteine and phenylalanine, the CDR3 comprises 13 residues. Just the 39-base CDR3 DNA is kept, in frame starting at base 1. V is shortened by 2 bases, J by 6 bases, and the region joining them spans 7 bases. CDR1 and CDR2 (MNHEY, SVGAGI) derive from the germline V gene. General conclusions and limits of the study: The amount of clinical and demographic metadata varied by source and participant and was provided uncurated.

Participants in the prospective study were enrolled through a virtual design, were aged about 18 to 100 years, and lived in roughly 24 United States geographic areas. In the prospective study, cohorts were assigned on the basis of participant-reported clinical history obtained from a screening survey and a study questionnaire. Recovered participants in ImmuneRACE Cohort 3 were defined as having two consecutive negative NP/OP PCR tests, clearance from a healthcare professional, or resolution of symptoms. Each participant in the prospective study had whole blood, serum and a nasopharyngeal or oropharyngeal swab collected by mobile phlebotomists. Over an approximately 2-month period, participants in the prospective study had the option of providing additional blood draws and questionnaires. Before DNA extraction, prospective study blood samples were shipped either frozen or at room temperature.

The clonotype comes from a man in his fifties or sixties who had recovered from COVID-19. Material for sequencing was PBMCs or T cells enriched from blood (not recorded which). The chain uses TRBV6-5 and TRBJ2-2, and TRBD2 may be the D gene, going by 6 matching bases. The DNA reads TGTGCCAGCAGTTACGGGGGGTCCGGGGAGCTGTTTTTT. It translates to CASSYGGSGELFF.